Listed here are 2 T cell receptor beta chains from one sample, sequenced in a study of CD8+CD57+ T cells in acquired aplastic anemia (dated by TCRdb to 2017 to 2018). The sequencer was an Illumina HiSeq 2000. Genomic DNA was used as template for profiling of TCR beta VDJ combinations and CDR3 sequences. The public reads were run again by TCRdb, first through fastp at Q25 and then through MiXCR, and only productive beta chains were kept. Merged by CDR3 protein, the rows form single entries marked with the most common genes and DNA. This sample comprises under 200,000 distinct CDR3 sequences, roughly 40% of them detected only once. The top ten clonotypes cover 1.1% of the sample. The material sequenced was sorted CD4+, CD8+, or CD8+CD57+ T cells (not recorded which) from PBMCs. These receptors all come from a human donor in good health.

This clonotype was observed once. Being one base from a much bigger clone, this may be a read error. The CDR3 carries no conserved terminal phenylalanine or tryptophan, so it likely arises from a read error. The chain joins TRBV7-2 to TRBJ1-2; the match to TRBD1 covers 9 bases. The trim removed 3 bases at V and 4 bases at J, leaving 6 bases unmatched. From germline, CDR1 is SGHTA and CDR2 FQGNSA. This CDR3 contains 15 residues. In nucleotides, the CDR3 is TGTGCCAGCAGCTTGGACAGGGGTTCAGGCTATGGCTACACCTCC. Translating it yields CASSLDRGSGYGYTS.

About this clonotype: Since the CDR3 does not end with the conserved phenylalanine or tryptophan, this likely comes from a read error. The J gene is TRBJ1-1, the V gene TRBV7-9; D is perhaps TRBD1 (5 bases). V was cut by 1 base and J by 10 bases, with 16 bases left in between. Looked up from germline, CDR1 is SEHNR and CDR2 is FQNEAQ (reference sequence). CDR3 length equals 14 residues. For the CDR3, the DNA is TGTGCCAGCAGCTTAGAGGGTCCAGGGAGGATAGCTTTCTCT. Translating gives CASSLEGPGRIAFS.